These 12 T cell receptor beta chains were sequenced from one sample in a study of blood T cell repertoires in COVID-19. Sequencing used immunoSEQ multiplex PCR; TCRdb keeps in-frame clones, though not all of them. The table records about 170,000 clones, approximately 84% of them present only once. The specimen was PBMCs or T cells enriched from blood (not recorded which). These receptors all stem from a woman aged 50 to 65 who had recovered from COVID-19.

This chain connects TRBV15 to TRBJ1-1; 8 bases line up with TRBD1. Germline lookup yields CDR1 LNHNV and CDR2 YYDKDF (reference sequence). The V and J ends lost 0 bases and 6 bases, in that order; junction bases with no gene match: 3. The CDR3 length is 14 residues. The CDR3 reads CATSRETQGAEAFF. CDR3 DNA: TGTGCCACCAGCAGAGAAACACAGGGGGCTGAAGCTTTCTTT.

In its sample, this clone was seen once. J is TRBJ1-1 and V is TRBV7-2; D is perhaps TRBD1 (5 bases). The germline V and J ends were trimmed by 1 base and 5 bases, with 11 bases remaining between them. CDR3 length equals 14 residues. Looked up from germline, CDR1 is SGHTA and CDR2 is FQGNSA. CDR3: CASSLVGRGTEAFF. In nucleotides, the CDR3 is TGTGCCAGCAGCTTAGTCGGGCGGGGGACTGAAGCTTTCTTT.

The V and J genes are TRBV30 and TRBJ2-5; weak D call: TRBD1 (6 bases). This CDR3 comprises 13 residues. CDR1 and CDR2 (germline): GTSNPN, SVGIG (reference sequence). V lost 5 bases and J 5 bases, leaving 15 bases between the germline ends. The CDR3 DNA follows: TGTGCCTGGGTACGCAGGGGAAGGGAGACCCAGTACTTC. As protein: CAWVRRGRETQYF.

The chain couples TRBV29-1 to TRBJ2-3; 8 bases are shared with TRBD2. Germline loops: CDR1 SQVTM, CDR2 ANQGSEA. The CDR3 contains 12 residues. Trimming took 3 bases from V and 4 from J; bases not matched to a gene: 0. The CDR3 sequence is CSVERGADTQYF. Here the CDR3 DNA reads TGCAGCGTTGAGCGGGGGGCAGATACGCAGTATTTT.

The V call is TRBV3-1 (or the pseudogene TRBV3-2), the J call TRBJ2-5, with 7 bases matching TRBD2. Trimming at V came to 3 bases and at J to 5 bases, leaving 3 bases not matched to a gene. This CDR3 has 13 residues. Germline loops: CDR1 LGHDT, CDR2 YNNKEL (reference sequence). CDR3 nucleotides: TGTGCCAGCAGCCAGAGCGGGACCGAGACCCAGTACTTC. It is translated as CASSQSGTETQYF.

The V and J genes are TRBV6-4 and TRBJ1-2, with 8 bases aligning to TRBD1. The CDR3 totals 13 residues. The germline gives CDR1 MRHNA, CDR2 SNTAGT. Germline trimming cut 2 bases from V and 10 bases from J; bases unmatched to any gene: 6. CDR3 loop: CASSDRRQGTYTF. CDR3 DNA: TGTGCCAGCAGTGACCGGAGACAGGGGACCTACACCTTC.

The V and J genes are TRBV29-1 and TRBJ2-5, with TRBD2 identical over 9 bases. Trimming took 4 bases from V and 2 from J; bases not matched to a gene: 5. The germline V gene has CDR1 SQVTM and CDR2 ANQGSEA. CDR3 length equals 14 residues. The CDR3 nucleotides read TGCAGCGTTGGCGCTAGCGGGATACAAGAGACCCAGTACTTC. It encodes CSVGASGIQETQYF.

J is TRBJ1-5 and V is TRBV28; 7 bases fit TRBD1. Germline loops: CDR1 MDHEN, CDR2 SYDVKM. Germline trimming cut 7 bases from V and 4 bases from J; bases unmatched to any gene: 7. CDR3 length equals 14 residues. CDR3 loop: CASTLGQTNQPQHF. CDR3 bases: TGTGCCAGCACTTTGGGACAGACAAATCAGCCCCAGCATTTT.

V usage is TRBV19 and J usage is TRBJ1-3; D gene unclear. V lost 3 bases, J lost 0 bases, and 9 bases lay in between. Germline V gives CDR1 LNHDA, CDR2 SQIVND (reference sequence). The CDR3 is 15 residues long. CDR3 loop: CASSIGLISGNTIYF. The DNA of the CDR3 is TGTGCCAGTAGTATCGGACTGATCTCTGGAAACACCATATATTTT.

This chain joins TRBV3-1 (or the pseudogene TRBV3-2) and TRBJ1-2; TRBD1 aligns across 7 bases. Germline CDR1 and CDR2: LGHDT and YNNKEL (reference sequence). This CDR3 region has 15 residues. V lost 4 bases and J lost 7; bases outside the gene matches: 12. CDR3 sequence: CASSPRSGRGRGYTF. The CDR3 DNA sequence: TGTGCCAGCAGCCCAAGATCGGGAAGGGGGCGTGGCTACACCTTC.

The rearrangement uses TRBV11-2 and TRBJ2-6, with 8 positions matching TRBD1. Trimming at V came to 7 bases and at J to 3 bases, leaving 8 bases not matched to a gene. CDR3 length: 16 amino acids. The V gene's germline CDR1 is SGHAT and CDR2 FQNNGV. The CDR3 here is CASTWTGKYGANVLTF. The CDR3 DNA reads TGTGCCAGCACCTGGACAGGGAAATATGGGGCCAACGTCCTGACTTTC.

The chain links TRBV24-1 to TRBJ2-1; TRBD2 is a possible D gene (5 bases). Trimming cost V 2 bases and J 2 bases, with 18 bases left between them. The germline V gene encodes CDR1 KGHDR and CDR2 SFDVKD. There are 18 residues in the CDR3. CDR3 bases: TGTGCCACCAGTGATTCGTATATAGCGAGTAAGACCTACAATGAGCAGTTCTTC. Protein: CATSDSYIASKTYNEQFF.